This T cell receptor beta chain was sequenced during a study of blood T cell repertoires in COVID-19. At the level of the study: The cDNA or gDNA used as material had been derived from T cells, B-cell-depleted T cells, or PBMCs.

J gave up 4 bases and V 2 bases, and 4 bases lay outside the gene matches. CDR3 length equals 16 residues. Germline CDR1 MNHEY, CDR2 SVGAGI. TCRdb's copy holds only in-frame clones and misses some; the assay was immunoSEQ multiplex PCR. The sample yields 140,000 to 150,000 clones, 70% to 90% seen once. Sequenced input: peripheral blood. This sequence joins TRBV6-5 and TRBJ2-1; TRBD2 matches at 11 bases. This sequence was found in a woman in her thirties or forties with active or convalescent COVID-19. The DNA of the CDR3 is TGTGCCAGCAGTTACCCCGGGACTAGCGGTTACAATGAGCAGTTCTTC. Residues: CASSYPGTSGYNEQFF.